This entry describes one TCR beta chain. The clone's antigen remains unknown. One base away there is no much larger clone; base qualities are not given. The immunoSEQ Assay, a bias-controlled multiplex PCR, was used to amplify TCRbeta CDR3 regions from genomic DNA. On the authors' methods: Nucleated cell counts per sample were estimated from amplification of reference gene primers within the assay. To quantify the absolute abundance of each unique TCRbeta CDR3 rearrangement, sequence reads were collapsed and filtered. Productive Simpson clonality was computed per sample as the square root of Simpson's diversity index over productive rearrangements. The table was pulled from immuneACCESS by TCRdb, which kept in-frame rearrangements only. Such tables lose some clones; where checked, under half of the loss comes from unresolved V genes, and the rest has no known cause. Clone size and the V and J calls come from that table; the DNA yielded D and trimming. The sample yields 330,000 or so clones; more than 70% were counted once. The top ten clonotypes cover roughly 1.9% of the sample.

This entry comes from a study of blood T cell repertoires in COVID-19 (TCRdb year 2020). Turning to the overall study: Recovered participants in ImmuneRACE Cohort 3 were defined as having two consecutive negative NP/OP PCR tests, clearance from a healthcare professional, or resolution of symptoms. The collaborator samples originated in the United States, Italy and Spain and spanned the acute and convalescent phases of COVID-19. The material from the prospective study consisted of cDNA or gDNA derived from T cells, B-cell-depleted T cells, or PBMCs. Subjects who had been exposed to COVID-19, were actively infected with it, or had recovered from it provided the deeply sampled blood TCRbeta repertoires that made up the dataset. A freely available public database, intended as a resource for researchers studying the immune response to SARS-CoV-2, is where the repertoires were released. Samples were obtained from the ongoing ImmuneRACE study (first 160 participants) and from 1,200 or so subjects provided by 6 global collaborators. Nearly every sample came with metadata listing a de-identified subject ID, COVID-19 status, age in years and sex. HLA class I and class II types, where available, came from metadata supplied by the sample provider rather than from assay-based typing.

The research as a whole found: Clinical and demographic metadata were provided uncurated, with the amount varying by source and participant.

Enrolling through a virtual design, the prospective study's participants ranged in age from roughly 18 to 90 years and lived across around 25 United States geographic areas. In the prospective study, participants were assigned to cohorts based on the clinical history participants reported in a screening survey and a study questionnaire. Each participant in the prospective study had whole blood, serum and a nasopharyngeal or oropharyngeal swab collected by mobile phlebotomists. Over a roughly two-month period, participants in the prospective study had the option of providing additional blood draws and questionnaires. Blood samples from the prospective study were shipped frozen or at room temperature prior to DNA extraction. This sequence originates from a middle-aged man in a cohort exposed to, infected with or recovered from COVID-19 (not recorded which). The sequenced sample was PBMCs or T cells enriched from blood (not recorded which).

The DNA reads TGTGCCAGCAGCGCGGACAGGACTAACTATGGCTACACCTTC. Its product reads: CASSADRTNYGYTF. The V gene is TRBV2 and the J gene is TRBJ1-2, with 7 central nucleotides matching TRBD1. Trimmed from V: 6 bases; trimmed from J: 0 bases; junction bases lacking a gene match: 4. The germline V gene encodes CDR1 SNHLY and CDR2 FYNNEI. From the cysteine through the phenylalanine, the CDR3 covers 14 amino acids. Just the 42-base CDR3 DNA is kept, in frame starting at base 1.